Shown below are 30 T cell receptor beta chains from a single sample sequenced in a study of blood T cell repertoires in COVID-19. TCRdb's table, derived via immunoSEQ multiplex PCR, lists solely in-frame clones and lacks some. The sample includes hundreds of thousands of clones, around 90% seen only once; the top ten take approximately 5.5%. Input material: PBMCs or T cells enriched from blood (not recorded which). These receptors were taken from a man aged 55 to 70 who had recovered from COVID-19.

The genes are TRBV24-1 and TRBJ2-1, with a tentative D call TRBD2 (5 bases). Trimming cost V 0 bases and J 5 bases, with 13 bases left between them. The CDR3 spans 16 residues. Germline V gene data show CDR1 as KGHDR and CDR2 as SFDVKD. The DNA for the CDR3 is TGTGCCACCAGTGATTTGCAATCCCACGGGAACAATGAGCAGTTCTTC. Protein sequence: CATSDLQSHGNNEQFF.

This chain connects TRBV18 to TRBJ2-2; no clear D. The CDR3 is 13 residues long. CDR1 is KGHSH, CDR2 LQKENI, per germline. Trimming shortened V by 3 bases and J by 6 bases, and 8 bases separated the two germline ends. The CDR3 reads CASSPESAGELFF. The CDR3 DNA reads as TGTGCCAGCTCACCGGAGTCCGCCGGGGAGCTGTTTTTT.

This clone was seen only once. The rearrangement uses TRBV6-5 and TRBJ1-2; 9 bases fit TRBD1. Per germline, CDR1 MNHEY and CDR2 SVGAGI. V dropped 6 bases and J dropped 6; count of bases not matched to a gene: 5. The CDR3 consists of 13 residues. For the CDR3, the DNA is TGTGCCAGCAGCCGGGACAGGGCGGATGGCTACACCTTC. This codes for CASSRDRADGYTF.

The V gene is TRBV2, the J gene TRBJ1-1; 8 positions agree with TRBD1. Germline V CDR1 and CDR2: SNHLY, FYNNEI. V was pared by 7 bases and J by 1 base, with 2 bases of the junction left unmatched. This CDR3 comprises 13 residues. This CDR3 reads CASKGQGNTEAFF. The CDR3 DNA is TGTGCCAGCAAAGGACAGGGGAACACTGAAGCTTTCTTT. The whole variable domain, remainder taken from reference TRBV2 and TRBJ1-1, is EPEVTQTPSHQVTQMGQEVILRCVPISNHLYFYWYRQILGQKVEFLVSFYNNEISEKSEIFDDQFSVERPDGSNFTLKIRSTKLEDSAMYFCASKGQGNTEAFFGQGTRLTVV.

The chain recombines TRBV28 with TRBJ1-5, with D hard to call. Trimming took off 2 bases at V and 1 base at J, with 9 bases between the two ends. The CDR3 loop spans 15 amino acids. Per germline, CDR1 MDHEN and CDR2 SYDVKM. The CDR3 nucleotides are TGTGCCAGCAGTTTACTGTACACGAGCAATCAGCCCCAGCATTTT. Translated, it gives CASSLLYTSNQPQHF.

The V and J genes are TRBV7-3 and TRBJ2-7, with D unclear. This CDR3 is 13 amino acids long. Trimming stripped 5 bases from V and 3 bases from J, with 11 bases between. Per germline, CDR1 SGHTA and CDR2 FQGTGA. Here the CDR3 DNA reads TGTGCCAGCAGCCACAGTCCTTACTACGAGCAGTACTTC. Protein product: CASSHSPYYEQYF.

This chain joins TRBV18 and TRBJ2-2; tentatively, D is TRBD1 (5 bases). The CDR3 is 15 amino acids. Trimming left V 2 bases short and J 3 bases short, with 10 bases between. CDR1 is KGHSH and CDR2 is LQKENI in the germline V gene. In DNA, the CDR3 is TGTGCCAGCTCACCAATTTTAGGGGACACCGGGGAGCTGTTTTTT. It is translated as CASSPILGDTGELFF.

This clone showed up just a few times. The CDR3 DNA follows: TGTGCCAGCAGCTTACAGGGGGTTGTGTACGAGCAGTACTTC. Translation: CASSLQGVVYEQYF. The chain links TRBV5-6 to TRBJ2-7, with 8 bases fitting TRBD1. The CDR3 covers 14 residues. Germline CDR1 SGHDT, CDR2 YYEEEE. J gave up 4 bases and V 2 bases, and 5 bases lay outside the gene matches.

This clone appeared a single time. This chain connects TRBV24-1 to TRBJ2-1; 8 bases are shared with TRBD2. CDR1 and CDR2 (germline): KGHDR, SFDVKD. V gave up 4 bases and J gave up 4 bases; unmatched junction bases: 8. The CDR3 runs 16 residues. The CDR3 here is CATSDQAGEVYNEQFF. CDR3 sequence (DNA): TGTGCCACCAGTGACCAAGCGGGAGAGGTTTACAATGAGCAGTTCTTC.

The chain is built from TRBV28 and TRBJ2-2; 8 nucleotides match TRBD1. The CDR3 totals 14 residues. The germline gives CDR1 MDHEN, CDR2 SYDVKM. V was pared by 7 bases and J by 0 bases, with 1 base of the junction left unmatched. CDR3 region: CASIRGPNTGELFF. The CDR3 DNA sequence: TGTGCCAGCATCAGGGGGCCGAACACCGGGGAGCTGTTTTTT.

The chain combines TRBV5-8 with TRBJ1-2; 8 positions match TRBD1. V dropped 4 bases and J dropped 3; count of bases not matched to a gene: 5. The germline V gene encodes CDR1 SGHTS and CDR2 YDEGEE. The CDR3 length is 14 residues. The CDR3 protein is CASSPRGRDYGYTF. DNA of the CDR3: TGTGCCAGCAGCCCCAGGGGGCGGGACTATGGCTACACCTTC. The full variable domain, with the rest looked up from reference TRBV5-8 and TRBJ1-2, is EAGVTQSPTHLIKTRGQQATLRCSPISGHTSVYWYQQALGLGLQFLLWYDEGEERNRGNFPPRFSGRQFPNYSSELNVNALELEDSALYLCASSPRGRDYGYTFGSGTRLTVV.

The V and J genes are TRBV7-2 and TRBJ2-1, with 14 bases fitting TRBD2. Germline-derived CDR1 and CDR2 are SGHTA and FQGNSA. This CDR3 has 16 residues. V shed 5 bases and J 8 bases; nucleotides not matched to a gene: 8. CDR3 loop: CASSQIGTSGSYEQFF. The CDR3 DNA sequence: TGTGCCAGCAGCCAAATAGGGACTAGCGGGAGTTATGAGCAGTTCTTC.

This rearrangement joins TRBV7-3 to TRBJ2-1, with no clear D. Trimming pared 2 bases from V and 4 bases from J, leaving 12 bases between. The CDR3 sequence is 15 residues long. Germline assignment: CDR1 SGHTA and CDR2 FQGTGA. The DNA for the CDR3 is TGTGCCAGCAGCTTAGAGTCGCAACGGTACAATGAGCAGTTCTTC. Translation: CASSLESQRYNEQFF.

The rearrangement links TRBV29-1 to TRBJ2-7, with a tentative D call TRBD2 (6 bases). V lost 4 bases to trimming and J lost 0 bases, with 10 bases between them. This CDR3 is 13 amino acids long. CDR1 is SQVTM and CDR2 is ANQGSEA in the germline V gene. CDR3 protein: CSVVTGDSYEQYF. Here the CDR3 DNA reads TGCAGCGTTGTCACGGGAGACTCCTACGAGCAGTACTTC.

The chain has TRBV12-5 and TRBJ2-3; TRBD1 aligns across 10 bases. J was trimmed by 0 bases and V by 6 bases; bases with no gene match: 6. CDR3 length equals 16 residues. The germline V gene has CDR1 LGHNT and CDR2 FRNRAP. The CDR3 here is CASGPRTGGSTDTQYF. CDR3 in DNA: TGTGCTAGTGGCCCGCGGACAGGGGGGAGCACAGATACGCAGTATTTT.

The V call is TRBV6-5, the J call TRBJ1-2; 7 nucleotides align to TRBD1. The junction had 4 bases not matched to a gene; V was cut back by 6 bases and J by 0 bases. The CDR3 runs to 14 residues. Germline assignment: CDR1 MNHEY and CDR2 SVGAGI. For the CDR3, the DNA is TGTGCCAGCAGAAGGACAGGTACTAACTATGGCTACACCTTC. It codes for CASRRTGTNYGYTF.

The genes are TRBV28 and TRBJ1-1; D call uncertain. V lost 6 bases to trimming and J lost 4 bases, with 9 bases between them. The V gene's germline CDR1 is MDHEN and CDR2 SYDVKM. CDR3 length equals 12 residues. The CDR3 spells CASRPGSTEAFF. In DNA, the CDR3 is TGTGCCAGCAGACCAGGTAGCACTGAAGCTTTCTTT.

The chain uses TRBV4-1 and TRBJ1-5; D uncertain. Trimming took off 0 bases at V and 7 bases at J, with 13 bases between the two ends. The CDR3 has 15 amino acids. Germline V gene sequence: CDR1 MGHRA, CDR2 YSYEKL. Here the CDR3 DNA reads TGCGCCAGCAGCCAAGATTCCCTGGGCTCGCAGCCCCAGCATTTT. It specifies CASSQDSLGSQPQHF.

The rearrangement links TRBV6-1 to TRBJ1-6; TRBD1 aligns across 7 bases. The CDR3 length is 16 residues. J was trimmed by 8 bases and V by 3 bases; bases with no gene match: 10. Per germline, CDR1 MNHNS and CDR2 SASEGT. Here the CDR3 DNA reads TGTGCCAGCAGTGACCCCGCCGGGACAGCGCATTCACCCCTCCACTTT. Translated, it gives CASSDPAGTAHSPLHF.

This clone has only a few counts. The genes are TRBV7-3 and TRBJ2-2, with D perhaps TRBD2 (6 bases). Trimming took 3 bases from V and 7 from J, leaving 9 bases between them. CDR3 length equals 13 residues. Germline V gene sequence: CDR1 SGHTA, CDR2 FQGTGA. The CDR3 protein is CASSLDYGGELFF. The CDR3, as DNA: TGTGCCAGCAGCTTGGACTATGGCGGGGAGCTGTTTTTT. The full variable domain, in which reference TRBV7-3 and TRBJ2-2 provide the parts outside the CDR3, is GAGVSQTPSNKVTEKGKYVELRCDPISGHTALYWYRQSLGQGPEFLIYFQGTGAADDSGLPNDRFFAVRPEGSVSTLKIQRTERGDSAVYLCASSLDYGGELFFGEGSRLTVL.

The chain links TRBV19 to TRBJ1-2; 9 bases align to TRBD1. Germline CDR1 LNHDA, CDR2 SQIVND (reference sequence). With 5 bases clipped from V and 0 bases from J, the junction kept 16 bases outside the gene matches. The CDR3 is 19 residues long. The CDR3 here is CASSPRARQGVTTNYGYTF. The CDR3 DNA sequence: TGTGCCAGTAGTCCCAGAGCGCGACAGGGGGTTACAACTAACTATGGCTACACCTTC.

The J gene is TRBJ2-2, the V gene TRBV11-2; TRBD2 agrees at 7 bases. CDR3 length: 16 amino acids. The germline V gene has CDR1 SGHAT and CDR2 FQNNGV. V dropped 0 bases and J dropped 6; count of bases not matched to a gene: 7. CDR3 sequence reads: CASSLEGGSKAGELFF. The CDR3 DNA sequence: TGTGCCAGCAGCTTAGAGGGCGGGAGCAAAGCCGGGGAGCTGTTTTTT.

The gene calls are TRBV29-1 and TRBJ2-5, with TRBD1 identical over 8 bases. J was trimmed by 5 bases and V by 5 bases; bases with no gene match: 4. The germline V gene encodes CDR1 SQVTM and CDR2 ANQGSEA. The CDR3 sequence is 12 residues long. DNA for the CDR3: TGCAGCGTTTCAGACAGGGGCGAGACCCAGTACTTC. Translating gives CSVSDRGETQYF.

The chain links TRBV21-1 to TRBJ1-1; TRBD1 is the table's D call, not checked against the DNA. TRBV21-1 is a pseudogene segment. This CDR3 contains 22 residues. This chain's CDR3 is CASSKDSRDRGIHPRRNTEAFF. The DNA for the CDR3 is TGTGCCAGCAGCAAAGATTCCCGGGACAGGGGAATACACCCCAGGAGGAACACTGAAGCTTTCTTT.

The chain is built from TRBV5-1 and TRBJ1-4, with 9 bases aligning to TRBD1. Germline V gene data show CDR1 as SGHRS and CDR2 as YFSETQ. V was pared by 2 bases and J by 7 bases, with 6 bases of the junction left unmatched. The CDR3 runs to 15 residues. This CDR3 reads CASSFLTGGSEKLFF. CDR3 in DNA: TGCGCCAGCAGCTTTTTGACAGGGGGGAGTGAAAAACTGTTTTTT.

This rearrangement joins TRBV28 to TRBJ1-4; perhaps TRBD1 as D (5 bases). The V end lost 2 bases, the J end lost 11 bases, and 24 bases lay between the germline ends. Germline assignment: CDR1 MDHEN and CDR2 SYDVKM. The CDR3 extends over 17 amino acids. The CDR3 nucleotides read TGTGCCAGCAGTTTAGTCTCATACCATGGGGCTTCGTGGAAACTGTTTTTT. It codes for CASSLVSYHGASWKLFF.

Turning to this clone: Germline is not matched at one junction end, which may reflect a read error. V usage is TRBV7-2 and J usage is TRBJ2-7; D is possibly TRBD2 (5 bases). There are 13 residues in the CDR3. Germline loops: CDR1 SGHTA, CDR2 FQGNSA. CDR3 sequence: CASSLDFEDPKRF. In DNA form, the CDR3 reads TGTGCCAGCAGCTTGGACTTCGAGGATCCCAAACGGTTC.

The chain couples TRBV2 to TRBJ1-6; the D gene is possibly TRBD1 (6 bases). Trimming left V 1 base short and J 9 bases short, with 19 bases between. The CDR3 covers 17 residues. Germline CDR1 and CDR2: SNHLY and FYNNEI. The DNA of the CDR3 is TGTGCCAGCAGTGAAGTACTTGGCAGGGGAATAGGTTCACCCCTCCACTTT. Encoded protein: CASSEVLGRGIGSPLHF.

CDR3 nucleotides: TGTGCCAGCAGTTTAACAGGGCCTCTCTCTGGAAACACCATATATTTT. This translates into CASSLTGPLSGNTIYF. The genes are TRBV28 and TRBJ1-3; possibly TRBD1 for D (6 bases). The CDR3 loop spans 16 amino acids. V shed 2 bases and J shed 0 bases, with 11 bases lying between them. From germline, CDR1 is MDHEN and CDR2 SYDVKM.

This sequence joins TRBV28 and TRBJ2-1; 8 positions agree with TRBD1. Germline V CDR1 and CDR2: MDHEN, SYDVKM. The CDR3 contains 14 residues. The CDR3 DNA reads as TGTGGCGCTGGAGACAGGGGCTTATACAATGAGCAGTTCTTC. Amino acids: CGAGDRGLYNEQFF.